Sequencing of this T cell receptor (beta chain) was carried out in a study of cytomegalovirus exposure and HLA in healthy donors. The germline V and J ends were trimmed by 10 bases and 1 base, with 19 bases remaining between them. CDR3 size: 15 residues. CDR1 and CDR2 (germline): ENHRY, SYGVKD. Libraries were prepared by immunoSEQ multiplex PCR; TCRdb keeps only in-frame clonotypes and omits some of them. In the table there are approximately 120,000 clones, 95% to 97% of which are singletons. The material sequenced was PBMCs. The clonotype was recovered from a young man in good health and CMV-seronegative. The rearrangement uses TRBV10-3 and TRBJ1-1; the D gene is possibly TRBD1 (5 bases). The CDR3 DNA reads TGTGCCAGTCATCCAGGGTCCCCTGCGAACACTGAAGCTTTCTTT. Its translation: CASHPGSPANTEAFF.